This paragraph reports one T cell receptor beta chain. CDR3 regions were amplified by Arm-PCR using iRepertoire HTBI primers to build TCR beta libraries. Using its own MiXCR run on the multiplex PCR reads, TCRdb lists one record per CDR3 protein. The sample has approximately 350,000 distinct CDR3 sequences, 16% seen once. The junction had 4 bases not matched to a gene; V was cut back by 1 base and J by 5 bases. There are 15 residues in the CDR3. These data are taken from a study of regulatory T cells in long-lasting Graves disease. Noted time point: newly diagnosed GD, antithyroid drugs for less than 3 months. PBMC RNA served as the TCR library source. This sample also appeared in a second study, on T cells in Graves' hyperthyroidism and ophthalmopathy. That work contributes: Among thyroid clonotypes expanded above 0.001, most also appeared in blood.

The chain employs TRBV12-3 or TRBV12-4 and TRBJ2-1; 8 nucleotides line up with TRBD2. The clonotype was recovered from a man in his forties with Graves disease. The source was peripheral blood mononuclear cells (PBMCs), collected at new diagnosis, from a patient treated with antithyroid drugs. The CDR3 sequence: CASSLVAGGHNEQFF. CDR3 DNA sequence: TGTGCCAGCAGTTTAGTCGCGGGGGGACACAATGAGCAGTTCTTC.